Below, 25 T cell receptor beta chains from the same sample are listed, as sequenced in a study of T cell responses to AZD1222 COVID-19 vaccine. The protocol was immunoSEQ multiplex PCR, while the TCRdb copy is restricted to in-frame clones and leaves out a portion. The sample includes around 76,000 clones, around 84% seen only once; the top ten take around 13%. This specimen was peripheral blood, taken on day 0 of AZD1222 vaccination. The source of these receptors is an adult in good health.

This chain joins TRBV10-3 and TRBJ1-2; TRBD1 is a possible D gene (5 bases). The V gene lost 4 bases and the J gene lost 1 base, with 10 bases spanning the gap. The CDR3 has 14 residues. Germline V gene sequence: CDR1 ENHRY, CDR2 SYGVKD. For the CDR3, the DNA is TGTGCCATCAGTGCCCTGACAGATAACTATGGCTACACCTTC. This encodes CAISALTDNYGYTF.

The J gene is TRBJ1-1, the V gene TRBV4-2, with D possibly TRBD1 on 6 matching bases. Looked up from germline, CDR1 is LGHNA and CDR2 is YNFKEQ. CDR3 length: 14 residues. Trimming took 0 bases from V and 5 from J, leaving 10 bases between them. Written as DNA, the CDR3 is TGTGCCAGCAGCCAAGACAGGGGAAGGACTGAAGCTTTCTTT. It specifies CASSQDRGRTEAFF.

The chain employs TRBV6-2 or TRBV6-3 and TRBJ2-7; the D is unclear. The CDR3 consists of 12 residues. V was cut by 6 bases and J by 0 bases, with 6 bases left in between. The V gene's germline CDR1 is MNHEY and CDR2 SVGEGT. CDR3 DNA: TGTGCCAGCAGCGGCAGCTCCTACGAGCAGTACTTC. Translation: CASSGSSYEQYF.

This clone was counted once. V gene TRBV2 combines with J gene TRBJ2-1; D not certain. Trimming stripped 3 bases from V and 9 bases from J, with 9 bases between. The CDR3 loop spans 12 amino acids. From germline, CDR1 is SNHLY and CDR2 FYNNEI. The CDR3 spells CASSDTVTEQFF. CDR3 bases: TGTGCCAGCAGTGATACGGTAACTGAGCAGTTCTTC.

The chain couples TRBV4-1 to TRBJ2-1; the D is unclear. Trimming pared 3 bases from V and 0 bases from J, leaving 15 bases between. The CDR3 is 17 residues long. Germline CDR1 and CDR2: MGHRA and YSYEKL. The CDR3 loop reads CASSHPGSGSSYNEQFF. DNA of the CDR3: TGCGCCAGCAGCCATCCCGGATCCGGGTCCTCCTACAATGAGCAGTTCTTC.

This sequence joins TRBV2 and TRBJ1-6; TRBD1 matches at 7 bases. CDR3 length equals 15 residues. Germline V lookup: CDR1 SNHLY, CDR2 FYNNEI. Trimming cost V 7 bases and J 6 bases; bases outside gene matches: 9. In DNA, the CDR3 is TGTGCCAGCAATCCCACAGGGGTAGGTAATTCACCCCTCCACTTT. Translating gives CASNPTGVGNSPLHF.

The CDR3 reads CASSLGFGQGASEQYF. In DNA form, the CDR3 reads TGTGCCAGCAGCTTAGGTTTTGGACAGGGGGCGAGTGAGCAGTACTTC. This rearrangement joins TRBV7-9 to TRBJ2-7; the match to TRBD1 covers 11 bases. The germline V gene has CDR1 SEHNR and CDR2 FQNEAQ (reference sequence). The CDR3 totals 16 residues. V was pared by 1 base and J by 7 bases, with 9 bases of the junction left unmatched. Drawing the rest from reference TRBV7-9 and TRBJ2-7, the complete variable domain is DTGVSQNPRHKITKRGQNVTFRCDPISEHNRLYWYRQTLGQGPEFLTYFQNEAQLEKSRLLSDRFSAERPKGSFSTLEIQRTEQGDSAMYLCASSLGFGQGASEQYFGPGTRLTVT.

The V and J genes are TRBV7-2 and TRBJ2-1; 16 bases map to TRBD2. V shed 5 bases, J shed 10 bases, and the junction held 8 bases outside the gene matches. This CDR3 comprises 16 residues. Germline V CDR1 and CDR2: SGHTA, FQGNSA. CDR3 nucleotide sequence: TGTGCCAGCAGCACGGGGACTAGCGGGGGGGCCGTGGAGCAGTTCTTC. It yields the protein CASSTGTSGGAVEQFF.

This chain links TRBV4-2 with TRBJ2-1; TRBD1 matches at 8 bases. Losses at the gene ends were 4 bases for V and 0 bases for J; bases not matched to a gene: 5. Germline V gene sequence: CDR1 LGHNA, CDR2 YNFKEQ. This CDR3 is 16 amino acids long. The CDR3 nucleotides are TGTGCCAGCAGCCTAAACGACAGGGGCTCCTACAATGAGCAGTTCTTC. This translates into CASSLNDRGSYNEQFF.

The rearrangement uses TRBV27 and TRBJ2-1, with 11 bases matching TRBD2. This CDR3 comprises 18 residues. Per the germline V gene, CDR1 is MNHEY and CDR2 is SMNVEV (reference sequence). V lost 0 bases, J lost 2 bases, and 6 bases stayed unmatched. The CDR3 DNA is TGTGCCAGCAGTTTATCGGGGACGACTAGCGGGGCCTACAATGAGCAGTTCTTC. Its protein is CASSLSGTTSGAYNEQFF.

This chain links TRBV5-1 with TRBJ1-2; perhaps TRBD1 as D (6 bases). The germline V and J ends were trimmed by 0 bases and 12 bases, with 12 bases remaining between them. The CDR3 has 12 residues. CDR1 and CDR2 (germline): SGHRS, YFSETQ. In DNA, the CDR3 is TGCGCCAGCAGCTTGGTCAGGGGCGCAGACACCTTC. Translated, it gives CASSLVRGADTF. Full variable domain (remainder filled in from reference TRBV5-1 and TRBJ1-2): KAGVTQTPRYLIKTRGQQVTLSCSPISGHRSVSWYQQTPGQGLQFLFEYFSETQRNKGNFPGRFSGRQFSNSRSEMNVSTLELGDSALYLCASSLVRGADTFGSGTRLTVV.

This chain uses TRBV18 with TRBJ1-2; no definite D call. CDR3 length: 13 residues. Trimming removed 2 bases at V and 4 bases at J, with 8 bases between. From germline, CDR1 is KGHSH and CDR2 LQKENI. CDR3 sequence (DNA): TGTGCCAGCTCACCAGAGGTCATCTATGGCTACACCTTC. The encoded protein is CASSPEVIYGYTF.

The rearrangement links TRBV3-1 (or the pseudogene TRBV3-2) to TRBJ2-2; 10 bases are a match to TRBD2. Germline lookup yields CDR1 LGHDT and CDR2 YNNKEL (reference sequence). Unmatched junction bases numbered 4, after V lost 0 bases and J lost 0 bases. This CDR3 is 18 amino acids long. The CDR3 here is CASSQEIAGGPNTGELFF. The CDR3 region has the DNA TGTGCCAGCAGCCAAGAGATAGCGGGGGGCCCGAACACCGGGGAGCTGTTTTTT.

For the CDR3, the DNA is TGTGCCAGCAGTTCAGGGGGCCCCAAAGGGTTCCCTGAAGCTTTCTTT. This translates into CASSSGGPKGFPEAFF. The chain uses TRBV6-2 or TRBV6-3 and TRBJ1-1, with 8 bases that match TRBD1. The V segment lost 4 bases and the J segment 6 bases; nucleotides outside the gene matches: 13. The CDR3 covers 16 residues. The germline V gene has CDR1 MNHEY and CDR2 SVGEGT.

V and J are TRBV27 and TRBJ1-5, with TRBD1 matching over 7 bases. This CDR3 spans 13 amino acids. V lost 2 bases to trimming and J lost 6 bases; unmatched junction nucleotides: 1. Germline CDR1 and CDR2: MNHEY and SMNVEV (reference sequence). CDR3 sequence reads: CASSLNRGQPQHF. The CDR3 nucleotides are TGTGCCAGCAGTTTAAACAGGGGTCAGCCCCAGCATTTT.

This chain joins TRBV28 and TRBJ1-4; D may be TRBD1 (6 bases). Deletions cut 6 bases from V and 0 bases from J, with 11 bases between. In germline, CDR1 is MDHEN, CDR2 SYDVKM. This CDR3 has 15 amino acids. The CDR3 DNA sequence: TGTGCCAGCAGCTCAGAGGGGGCAACTAATGAAAAACTGTTTTTT. It specifies CASSSEGATNEKLFF.

This chain uses TRBV5-4 with TRBJ2-2, with D possibly TRBD1 on 6 matching bases. The CDR3 runs to 15 residues. Trimming removed 4 bases from V and 5 bases from J, with 15 bases in between. CDR1 and CDR2 from the germline V gene are SGHNT and YYREEE (reference sequence). Here the CDR3 reads CASSHGQSGTGELFF. CDR3 nucleotides: TGTGCCAGCAGCCACGGACAGAGTGGGACCGGGGAGCTGTTTTTT.

The V call is TRBV27, the J call TRBJ2-7; TRBD2 aligns across 15 bases. Trimming at V came to 5 bases and at J to 2 bases, leaving 7 bases not matched to a gene. This CDR3 spans 17 amino acids. CDR1 is MNHEY, CDR2 SMNVEV, per germline (reference sequence). CDR3 sequence: CASSRTGLAGGTYEQYF. The CDR3, as DNA: TGTGCCAGCAGTCGCACGGGACTAGCGGGGGGAACCTACGAGCAGTACTTC.

V usage is TRBV6-5 and J usage is TRBJ2-1; 9 bases agree with TRBD2. Germline V gene data show CDR1 as MNHEY and CDR2 as SVGAGI. V lost 2 bases, J lost 5 bases, and 1 base stayed unmatched. CDR3 length equals 14 residues. The CDR3 DNA is TGTGCCAGCAGTTACGAGCGGGGGGACAATGAGCAGTTCTTC. This codes for CASSYERGDNEQFF.

This chain connects TRBV5-6 to TRBJ2-7, with D possibly called TRBD1 or TRBD2 (5 bases each). The CDR3 extends over 13 amino acids. V dropped 5 bases and J dropped 3 bases, with 12 bases sitting between them. Germline CDR1 and CDR2: SGHDT and YYEEEE. Here the CDR3 DNA reads TGTGCCAGCAGTTGGGACGGAAACTACGAGCAGTACTTC. Translation: CASSWDGNYEQYF.

V and J are TRBV18 and TRBJ2-7, with 10 bases matching TRBD1. CDR1 and CDR2 (germline): KGHSH, LQKENI. The CDR3 covers 18 residues. V was pared by 0 bases and J by 5 bases, with 13 bases of the junction left unmatched. For the CDR3, the DNA is TGTGCCAGCTCACCACCGATCCTCAACCGGGACAGGGGCGACGAGCAGTACTTC. Translating gives CASSPPILNRDRGDEQYF.

V gene TRBV30 combines with J gene TRBJ2-7; D is perhaps TRBD1 or TRBD2 (5 bases each). The V gene lost 3 bases and the J gene lost 7 bases, with 16 bases spanning the gap. There are 13 residues in the CDR3. CDR1 GTSNPN and CDR2 SVGIG come from the germline V gene (reference sequence). The CDR3 nucleotides are TGTGCCTGGAGCGCCGGGACGGAGAGAGAGCAGTACTTC. This gives the protein CAWSAGTEREQYF.

J is TRBJ2-1 and V is TRBV24-1; 8 nucleotides agree with TRBD1. With 11 bases clipped from V and 3 bases from J, the junction kept 2 bases outside the gene matches. This CDR3 is built from 12 residues. In germline, CDR1 is KGHDR, CDR2 SFDVKD. CDR3 bases: TGTGCCATAGGACAGGGCTACAATGAGCAGTTCTTC. Translation: CAIGQGYNEQFF.

The chain carries TRBV5-6 and TRBJ2-5; tentatively, D is TRBD2 (6 bases). V was cut by 4 bases and J by 4 bases, with 14 bases left in between. CDR1 and CDR2 (germline): SGHDT, YYEEEE. This CDR3 is built from 14 residues. The CDR3 DNA sequence: TGTGCCAGCAGCCCGCGGGGTTTCGGAGAGACCCAGTACTTC. The encoded protein is CASSPRGFGETQYF. The whole variable domain, remainder taken from reference TRBV5-6 and TRBJ2-5, is DAGVTQSPTHLIKTRGQQVTLRCSPKSGHDTVSWYQQALGQGPQFIFQYYEEEERQRGNFPDRFSGHQFPNYSSELNVNALLLGDSALYLCASSPRGFGETQYFGPGTRLLVL.

The gene calls are TRBV9 and TRBJ2-2, with a possible D match to TRBD1 (6 bases). The CDR3 contains 15 residues. Trimming removed 0 bases at V and 7 bases at J, with 13 bases between. Germline V CDR1 and CDR2: SGDLS, YYNGEE. CDR3 loop: CASSVAVGAVGELFF. The CDR3 DNA is TGTGCCAGCAGCGTAGCTGTGGGGGCGGTCGGGGAGCTGTTTTTT.